This passage covers 7 T cell receptor beta chains from one sample sequenced in a study of blood T cell repertoires in COVID-19. The method was immunoSEQ multiplex PCR; TCRdb's version includes in-frame clones alone and lacks a portion of them. Altogether about 160,000 clones are present, 65% to 85% being singletons, with the ten largest covering about 5%. The source material was PBMCs or T cells enriched from blood (not recorded which). These receptors all come from a middle-aged woman with acute COVID-19.

V is TRBV16 and J is TRBJ1-1; D gene ambiguous. This CDR3 has 15 residues. With 5 bases removed from V and 3 bases from J, the gap between germline ends came to 16 bases. Germline V CDR1 and CDR2: KGHSY, FQNENV. As DNA, the CDR3 is TGTGCCAGCAGCTCACAAGGAGGTTTGGACACTGAAGCTTTCTTT. It yields the protein CASSSQGGLDTEAFF. The full variable domain, rest sourced from reference TRBV16 and TRBJ1-1, is GEEVAQTPKHLVRGEGQKAKLYCAPIKGHSYVFWYQQVLKNEFKFLISFQNENVFDETGMPKERFSAKCLPNSPCSLEIQATKLEDSAVYFCASSSQGGLDTEAFFGQGTRLTVV.

This clone was counted once. V and J are TRBV5-1 and TRBJ1-2, with 7 bases identical to TRBD1. V lost 4 bases to trimming and J lost 1 base; unmatched junction nucleotides: 10. Germline V gives CDR1 SGHRS, CDR2 YFSETQ. This CDR3 has 16 residues. As DNA, the CDR3 is TGCGCCAGCAGCAGTGAGCCGGGACAGCTTAACTATGGCTACACCTTC. Amino acid sequence: CASSSEPGQLNYGYTF.

The chain combines TRBV27 with TRBJ2-1, with 12 bases identical to TRBD2. Unmatched junction bases numbered 5, after V lost 5 bases and J lost 6 bases. Germline V gene lookup returns CDR1 MNHEY and CDR2 SMNVEV (reference sequence). The CDR3 runs 15 residues. CDR3 DNA sequence: TGTGCCAGCAGTCGGCTAGCGGGAGGGCCCAATGAGCAGTTCTTC. It codes for CASSRLAGGPNEQFF.

This chain joins TRBV7-9 and TRBJ2-5; 15 bases fit TRBD2. There are 16 residues in the CDR3. V dropped 3 bases and J dropped 4; count of bases not matched to a gene: 3. The germline V gene has CDR1 SEHNR and CDR2 FQNEAQ (reference sequence). Here the CDR3 DNA reads TGTGCCAGCAGCTTCGGACTAGCGGGAGGGGGAGAGACCCAGTACTTC. This gives the protein CASSFGLAGGGETQYF.

V is TRBV5-1 and J is TRBJ1-4, with a possible D match to TRBD1 (5 bases). Between the trimmed V and J ends, which lost 4 bases and 8 bases, there was a span of 18 bases. The CDR3 is 15 residues long. Germline V gene sequence: CDR1 SGHRS, CDR2 YFSETQ. The DNA of the CDR3 is TGCGCCAGCAGCCCCGCGGAGGGGTCAGGGGAAAAACTGTTTTTT. As protein: CASSPAEGSGEKLFF.

This chain joins TRBV6-5 and TRBJ2-3; D is perhaps TRBD1 (6 bases). The CDR3 is 14 residues long. Germline V gene lookup returns CDR1 MNHEY and CDR2 SVGAGI. V was clipped by 7 bases and J by 5 bases, with 16 bases between them. CDR3 DNA: TGTGCCAGCATCGCAGGGGTGTTAAGAGATACGCAGTATTTT. It codes for CASIAGVLRDTQYF.

This sequence joins TRBV7-6 and TRBJ1-1, with a possible D match to TRBD1 (6 bases). V was clipped by 1 base and J by 0 bases, with 24 bases between them. The CDR3 sequence is 20 residues long. Germline CDR1 SGHVS, CDR2 FNYEAQ. The CDR3 coding sequence is TGTGCCAGCAGCTTAGAGCCCTCCTTGGCGGGGGGCTTCATGAACACTGAAGCTTTCTTT. It encodes CASSLEPSLAGGFMNTEAFF.